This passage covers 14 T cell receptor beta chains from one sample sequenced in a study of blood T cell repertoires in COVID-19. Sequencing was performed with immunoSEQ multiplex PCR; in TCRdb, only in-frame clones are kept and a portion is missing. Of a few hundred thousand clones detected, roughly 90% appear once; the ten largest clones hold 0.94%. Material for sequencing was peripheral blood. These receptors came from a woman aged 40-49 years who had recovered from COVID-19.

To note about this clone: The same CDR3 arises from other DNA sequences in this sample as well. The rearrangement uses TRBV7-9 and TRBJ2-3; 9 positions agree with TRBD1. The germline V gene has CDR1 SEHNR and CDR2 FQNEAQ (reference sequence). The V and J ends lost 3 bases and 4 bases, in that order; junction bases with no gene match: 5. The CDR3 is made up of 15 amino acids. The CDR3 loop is CASSFRDRDPDTQYF. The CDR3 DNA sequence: TGTGCCAGCAGCTTCCGGGACAGGGATCCAGATACGCAGTATTTT.

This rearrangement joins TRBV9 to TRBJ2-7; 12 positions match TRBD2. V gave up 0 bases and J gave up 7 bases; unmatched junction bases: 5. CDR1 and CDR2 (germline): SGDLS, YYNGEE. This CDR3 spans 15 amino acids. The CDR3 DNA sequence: TGTGCCAGCAGCGTAGGGACTAGCGGGACCGAAGAGCAGTACTTC. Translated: CASSVGTSGTEEQYF.

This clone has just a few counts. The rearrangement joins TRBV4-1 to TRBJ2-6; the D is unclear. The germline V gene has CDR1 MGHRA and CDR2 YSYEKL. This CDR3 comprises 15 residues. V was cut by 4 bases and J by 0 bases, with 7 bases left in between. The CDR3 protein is CASSLGNSGANVLTF. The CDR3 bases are TGCGCCAGCAGCCTTGGCAACTCTGGGGCCAACGTCCTGACTTTC.

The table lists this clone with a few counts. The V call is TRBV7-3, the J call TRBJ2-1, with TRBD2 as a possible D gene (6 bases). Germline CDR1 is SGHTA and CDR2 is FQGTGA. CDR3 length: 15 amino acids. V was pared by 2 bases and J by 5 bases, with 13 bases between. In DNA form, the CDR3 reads TGTGCCAGCAGCTTAGGCGGTAGCGGCAACAATGAGCAGTTCTTC. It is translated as CASSLGGSGNNEQFF.

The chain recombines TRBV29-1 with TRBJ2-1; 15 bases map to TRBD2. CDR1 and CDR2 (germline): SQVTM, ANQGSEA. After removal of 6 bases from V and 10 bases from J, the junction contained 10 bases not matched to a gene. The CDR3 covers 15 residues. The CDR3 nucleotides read TGCAGCGTCGCCAGGACTAGCGGGAGGGCCGAGGAGCAGTTCTTC. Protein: CSVARTSGRAEEQFF.

CDR3 amino acids: CASSRDIYSPLHF. DNA of the CDR3: TGTGCCAGCAGCCGGGACATATATTCACCCCTCCACTTT. The chain uses TRBV16 and TRBJ1-6, with a weak D call TRBD1 (6 bases). The CDR3 totals 13 residues. Trimming took 4 bases from V and 8 from J, leaving 9 bases between them. The germline CDR1 and CDR2 sequences are KGHSY and FQNENV.

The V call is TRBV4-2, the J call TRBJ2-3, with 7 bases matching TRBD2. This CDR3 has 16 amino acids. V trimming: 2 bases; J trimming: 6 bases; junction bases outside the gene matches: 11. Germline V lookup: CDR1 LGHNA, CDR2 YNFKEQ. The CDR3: CASSQWGGPSADTQYF. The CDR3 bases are TGTGCCAGCAGCCAATGGGGGGGACCCAGCGCGGATACGCAGTATTTT.

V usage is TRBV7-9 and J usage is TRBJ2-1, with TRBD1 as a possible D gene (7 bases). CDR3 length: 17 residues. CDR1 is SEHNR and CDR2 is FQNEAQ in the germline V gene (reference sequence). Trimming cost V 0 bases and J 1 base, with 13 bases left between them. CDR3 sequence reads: CASSLARRDSSYNEQFF. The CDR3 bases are TGTGCCAGCAGCTTAGCTAGGAGGGACAGTTCCTACAATGAGCAGTTCTTC.

The CDR3 region has the DNA TGTGCCAGAAGCTTGGGCCGTAGCGGGAGTCGGTACGAGCAGTACTTC. Amino acids: CARSLGRSGSRYEQYF. V and J are TRBV5-3 and TRBJ2-7; 9 bases align to TRBD2. TRBV5-3 has ORF status, its function being uncertain. The CDR3 covers 16 residues. V lost 0 bases to trimming and J lost 4 bases; unmatched junction nucleotides: 8.

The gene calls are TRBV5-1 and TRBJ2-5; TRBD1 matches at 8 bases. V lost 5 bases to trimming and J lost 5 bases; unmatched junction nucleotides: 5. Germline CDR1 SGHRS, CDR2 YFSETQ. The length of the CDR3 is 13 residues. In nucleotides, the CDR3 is TGCGCCAGCAGGGGACAGGATGTTGAGACCCAGTACTTC. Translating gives CASRGQDVETQYF.

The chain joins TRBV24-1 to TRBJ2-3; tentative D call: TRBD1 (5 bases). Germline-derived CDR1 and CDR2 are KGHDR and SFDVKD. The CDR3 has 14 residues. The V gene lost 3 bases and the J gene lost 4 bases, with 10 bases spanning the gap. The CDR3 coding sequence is TGTGCCACCAGTGATACAACAGGTGCAGATACGCAGTATTTT. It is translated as CATSDTTGADTQYF.

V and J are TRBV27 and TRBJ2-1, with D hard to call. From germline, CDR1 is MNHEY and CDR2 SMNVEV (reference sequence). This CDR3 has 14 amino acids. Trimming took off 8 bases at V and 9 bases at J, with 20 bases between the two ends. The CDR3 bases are TGTGCCAGCGCGGCCTCCGCCTCCTATAGTGAGCAGTTCTTC. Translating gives CASAASASYSEQFF.

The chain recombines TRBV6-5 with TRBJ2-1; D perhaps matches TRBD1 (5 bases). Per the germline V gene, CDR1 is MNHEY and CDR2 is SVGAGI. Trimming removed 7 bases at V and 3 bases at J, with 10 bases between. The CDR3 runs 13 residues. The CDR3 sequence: CASKQGNYNEQFF. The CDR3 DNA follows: TGTGCCAGCAAGCAGGGAAACTACAATGAGCAGTTCTTC.

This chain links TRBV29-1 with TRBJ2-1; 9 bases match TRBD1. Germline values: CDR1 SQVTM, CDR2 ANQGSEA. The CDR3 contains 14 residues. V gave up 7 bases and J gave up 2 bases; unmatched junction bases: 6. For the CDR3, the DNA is TGCAGCGGGCGGGACAGGGATCCCTACAATGAGCAGTTCTTC. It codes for CSGRDRDPYNEQFF.